This TCR beta chain was captured by sequencing in a study of T cell responses to AZD1222 COVID-19 vaccine. TCRdb's table, derived via immunoSEQ multiplex PCR, lists solely in-frame clones and lacks some. The table lists 140,000 to 150,000 clones, under 95% of them singletons. Germline values: CDR1 MNHEY, CDR2 SVGAGI. This CDR3 is 15 amino acids long. After removal of 4 bases from V and 5 bases from J, the junction contained 4 bases not matched to a gene. Sequencing used peripheral blood, obtained on day 0 of AZD1222 vaccination. The V call is TRBV6-5, the J call TRBJ1-6, with 8 bases matching TRBD1. The source of this sequence is an adult in good health. CDR3 DNA: TGTGCCAGCAGTTTCGGACAGGGAGATAATTCACCCCTCCACTTT. It codes for CASSFGQGDNSPLHF.